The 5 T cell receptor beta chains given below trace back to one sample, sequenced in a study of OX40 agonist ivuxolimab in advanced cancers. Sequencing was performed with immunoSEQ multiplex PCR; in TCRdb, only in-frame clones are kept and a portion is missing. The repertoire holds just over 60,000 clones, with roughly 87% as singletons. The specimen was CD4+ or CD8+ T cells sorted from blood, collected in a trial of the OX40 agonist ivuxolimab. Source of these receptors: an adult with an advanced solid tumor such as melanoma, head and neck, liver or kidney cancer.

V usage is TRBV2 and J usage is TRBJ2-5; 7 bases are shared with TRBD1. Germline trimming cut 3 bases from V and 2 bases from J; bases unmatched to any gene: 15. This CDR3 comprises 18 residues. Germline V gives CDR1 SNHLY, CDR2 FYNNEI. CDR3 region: CASSDQARTGTAQETQYF. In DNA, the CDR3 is TGTGCCAGCAGTGACCAAGCCCGAACCGGGACAGCTCAAGAGACCCAGTACTTC. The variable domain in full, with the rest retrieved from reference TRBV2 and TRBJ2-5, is EPEVTQTPSHQVTQMGQEVILRCVPISNHLYFYWYRQILGQKVEFLVSFYNNEISEKSEIFDDQFSVERPDGSNFTLKIRSTKLEDSAMYFCASSDQARTGTAQETQYFGPGTRLLVL.

In DNA form, the CDR3 reads TGTGCCAGCAGCCCAAGATGGACCTACGAGCAGTACTTC. Translating gives CASSPRWTYEQYF. The chain links TRBV5-5 to TRBJ2-5; D call uncertain. The J call may not be correct, given that the DNA end is closer to TRBJ2-7. This CDR3 spans 13 amino acids. CDR1 SGHKS and CDR2 YYEKEE come from the germline V gene (reference sequence).

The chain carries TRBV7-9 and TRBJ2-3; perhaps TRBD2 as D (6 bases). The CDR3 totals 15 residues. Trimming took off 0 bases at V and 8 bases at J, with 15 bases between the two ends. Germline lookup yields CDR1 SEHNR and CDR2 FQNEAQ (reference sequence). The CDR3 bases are TGTGCCAGCAGCTTAGCTCAGGACTATCGTCTTACGCAGTATTTT. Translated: CASSLAQDYRLTQYF.

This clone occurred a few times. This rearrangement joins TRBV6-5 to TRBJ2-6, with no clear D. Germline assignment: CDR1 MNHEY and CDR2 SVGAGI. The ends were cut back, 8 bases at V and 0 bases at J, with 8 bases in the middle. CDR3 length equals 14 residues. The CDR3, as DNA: TGTGCCAGCTTGGGGAACTCTGGGGCCAACGTCCTGACTTTC. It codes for CASLGNSGANVLTF.

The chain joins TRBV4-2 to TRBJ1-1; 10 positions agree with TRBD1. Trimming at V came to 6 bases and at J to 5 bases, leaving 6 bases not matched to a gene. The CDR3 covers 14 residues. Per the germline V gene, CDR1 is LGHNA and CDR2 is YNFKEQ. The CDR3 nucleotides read TGTGCCAGCAGTTATGACAGGGGGCGTACTGAAGCTTTCTTT. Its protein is CASSYDRGRTEAFF.